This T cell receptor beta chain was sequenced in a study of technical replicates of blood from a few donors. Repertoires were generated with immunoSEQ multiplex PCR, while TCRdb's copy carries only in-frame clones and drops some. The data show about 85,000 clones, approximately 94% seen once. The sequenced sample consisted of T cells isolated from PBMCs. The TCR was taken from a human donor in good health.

The CDR3 DNA is TGTGCCAGTCGCGAGGCCCCCGGGACAAGATACGAGCAGTACTTC. It is translated as CASREAPGTRYEQYF. This rearrangement joins TRBV19 to TRBJ2-7; perhaps TRBD1 as D (6 bases). Trimming stripped 8 bases from V and 4 bases from J, with 21 bases between. CDR1 LNHDA and CDR2 SQIVND come from the germline V gene (reference sequence). The CDR3 runs to 15 residues. The complete variable domain, with remaining parts taken from reference TRBV19 and TRBJ2-7, reads DGGITQSPKYLFRKEGQNVTLSCEQNLNHDAMYWYRQDPGQGLRLIYYSQIVNDFQKGDIAEGYSVSREKKESFPLTVTSAQKNPTAFYLCASREAPGTRYEQYFGPGTRLTVT.